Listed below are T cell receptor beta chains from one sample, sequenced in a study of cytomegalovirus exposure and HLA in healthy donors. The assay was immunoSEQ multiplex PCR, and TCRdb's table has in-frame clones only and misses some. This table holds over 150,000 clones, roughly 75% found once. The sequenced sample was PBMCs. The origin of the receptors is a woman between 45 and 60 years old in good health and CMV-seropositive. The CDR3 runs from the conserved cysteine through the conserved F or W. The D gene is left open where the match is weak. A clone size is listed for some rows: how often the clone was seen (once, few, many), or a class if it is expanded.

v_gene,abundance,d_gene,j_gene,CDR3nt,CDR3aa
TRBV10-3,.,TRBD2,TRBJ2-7,TGTGCCATCAGGACTAGCGGGAGGTCAAGAGAGCAGTACTTC,CAIRTSGRSREQYF
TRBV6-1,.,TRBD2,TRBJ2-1,TGTGCCAGCAGTGGGCCAAGAGCGGGAGTAGTGAATGAGCAGTTCTTC,CASSGPRAGVVNEQFF
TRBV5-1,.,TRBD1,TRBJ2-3,TGCGCCAGCAGCTTGGGGGACAGGAGCACAGATACGCAGTATTTT,CASSLGDRSTDTQYF
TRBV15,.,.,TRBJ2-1,TGTGCCACCAGCAGAGAGTTACAGGCCTACAATGAGCAGTTCTTC,CATSRELQAYNEQFF
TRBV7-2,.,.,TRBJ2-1,TGTGCCAGCAGCCTGACTTTCAATGAGCAGTTCTTC,CASSLTFNEQFF
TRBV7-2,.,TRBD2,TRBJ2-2,TGTGCCAGCAGCCGATTCAGGAGCGGGGAGACCGGGGAGCTGTTTTTT,CASSRFRSGETGELFF
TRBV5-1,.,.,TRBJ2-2,TGCGCCAGCAGCTTGGCCATCAGTCCCGGGGAGCTGTTTTTT,CASSLAISPGELFF
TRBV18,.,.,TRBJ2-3,TGTGCCAGCTCAAAGAGCGGACAGACTCCTATGGATACGCAGTATTTT,CASSKSGQTPMDTQYF
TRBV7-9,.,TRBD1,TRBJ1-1,TGTGCCAGCAGCTTACAGGGGGCGGTAACTGAAGCTTTCTTT,CASSLQGAVTEAFF
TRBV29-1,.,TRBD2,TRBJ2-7,TGCAGCGTCACGGGAGCTTTAGCGGGAGGTCTCTTAGACTACGAGCAGTACTTC,CSVTGALAGGLLDYEQYF
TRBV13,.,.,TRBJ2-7,TGTGCCAGCAGCTTATACCCGAGCTACGAGCAGTACTTC,CASSLYPSYEQYF
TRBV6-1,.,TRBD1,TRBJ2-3,TGTGCCAGCAGGACGGACACAGGGGCAGATACGCAGTATTTT,CASRTDTGADTQYF
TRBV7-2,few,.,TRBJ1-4,TGTGCCAGCAGCGCAGGTCAACAGGGTATCAACGAAAAACTGTTTTTT,CASSAGQQGINEKLFF
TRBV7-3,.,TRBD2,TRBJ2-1,TGTGCCAGCAGCATAACTAGCGGGAGTGGCTATGAGCAGTTCTTC,CASSITSGSGYEQFF
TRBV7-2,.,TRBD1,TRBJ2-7,TGTGCCAGCAGCTTAACCGACAGGGTAGCCTACGAGCAGTACTTC,CASSLTDRVAYEQYF
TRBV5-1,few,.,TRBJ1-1,TGCGCCAGCAGCTTGGCCGGACGGGGCACTGAAGCTTTCTTT,CASSLAGRGTEAFF
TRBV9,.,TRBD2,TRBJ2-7,TGTGCCAGCAGCGTGGGCGGGAGGGCCCTAGATGAGCAGTACTTC,CASSVGGRALDEQYF
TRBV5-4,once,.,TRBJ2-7,TGTGCCAGCAGCTTGGGCGGGCCGGAAGGATACGAGCAGTACTTC,CASSLGGPEGYEQYF
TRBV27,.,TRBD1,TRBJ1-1,TGTGCCAGCAGTTTCCAACAGGGGGCGACTGAAGCTTTCTTT,CASSFQQGATEAFF
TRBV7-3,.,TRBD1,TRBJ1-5,TGTGCCAGCAGCCTTTCGGGACAGGGGGGGGTTCAGCCCCAGCATTTT,CASSLSGQGGVQPQHF
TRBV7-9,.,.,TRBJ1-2,TGTGCCAGCAGCTTTCTAGGGGAATTTAACTATGGCTACACCTTC,CASSFLGEFNYGYTF
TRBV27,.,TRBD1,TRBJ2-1,TGTGCCAGCAGTTTCGCGGCCGGGACAGGGGGCAATGAGCAGTTCTTC,CASSFAAGTGGNEQFF
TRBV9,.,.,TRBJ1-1,TGTGCCAGCAGCCAAGGAGAGACTGAAGCTTTCTTT,CASSQGETEAFF
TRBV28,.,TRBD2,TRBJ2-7,TGTGCCAGCAGTACAGGGACTAGCGGGGGGTACGAGCAGTACTTC,CASSTGTSGGYEQYF
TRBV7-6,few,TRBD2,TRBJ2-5,TGTGCCAGCAGCTTACTTTCGGCTAGCGGGGGAGAGACCCAGTACTTC,CASSLLSASGGETQYF
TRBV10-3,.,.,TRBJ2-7,TGTGCCATCAGTGAGCACAGGGAAGAGCAGTACTTC,CAISEHREEQYF
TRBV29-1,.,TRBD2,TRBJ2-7,TGCAGCGTTGCCCGAGGAGCGGGAGGGGGGTACGAGCAGTACTTC,CSVARGAGGGYEQYF
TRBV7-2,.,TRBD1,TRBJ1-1,TGTGCCAGCAGCCGCCGACAGGGTGGGGGTGAAGCTTTCTTT,CASSRRQGGGEAFF
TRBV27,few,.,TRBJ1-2,TGTGCCAGCAGTTCGAGCGTTGGGGGACAAGGCTACACCTTC,CASSSSVGGQGYTF
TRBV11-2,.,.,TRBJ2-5,TGTGCCAGCAGCTTAATCGGGCAGGGACATGGTGAGCAGTACTTC,CASSLIGQGHGEQYF
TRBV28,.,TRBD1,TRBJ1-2,TGTGCCAGCAGCTCCCAGACAGGGGACGGCTACACCTTC,CASSSQTGDGYTF
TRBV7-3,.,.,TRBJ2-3,TGTGCCAGCAGCTCCAACACAGATACGCAGTATTTT,CASSSNTDTQYF
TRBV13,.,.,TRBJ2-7,TGTGCCAGCAGCTTAGGCGCCGGGGGAGTGAACGAGCAGTACTTC,CASSLGAGGVNEQYF
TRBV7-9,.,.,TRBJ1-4,TGTGCCAGCAGCCAAACAGGGTCGGGTGAAAAACTGTTTTTT,CASSQTGSGEKLFF
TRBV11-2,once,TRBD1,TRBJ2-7,TGTGCCAGCAGCTTAGATCCGGGACAGGGAAGCATTCGGTACTTC,CASSLDPGQGSIRYF
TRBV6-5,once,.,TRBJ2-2,TGTGCCAGCAGTTTAGGGCTAGCAGCCACCGGGGAGCTGTTTTTT,CASSLGLAATGELFF
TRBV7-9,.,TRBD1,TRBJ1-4,TGTGCCAGCAGCCACCGGGACAGGAATGAAAAACTGTTTTTT,CASSHRDRNEKLFF
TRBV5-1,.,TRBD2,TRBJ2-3,TGCGCCAGCAGCTTCGGAGCGGGAGAAGGAGATACGCAGTATTTT,CASSFGAGEGDTQYF
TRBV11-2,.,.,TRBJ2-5,TGTGCCAGCAGCCCTGGGAGCCAAGAGACCCAGTACTTC,CASSPGSQETQYF
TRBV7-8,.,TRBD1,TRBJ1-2,TGTGCCAGCAGCTTAAGAAACAGGGGAAGCATCACCTTC,CASSLRNRGSITF
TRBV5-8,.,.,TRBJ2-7,TGTGCCAGCAGCTTCGGGGTAAGCTACGAGCAGTACTTC,CASSFGVSYEQYF
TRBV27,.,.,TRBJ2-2,TGTGCCAGCACCTGGGCAGGGCACACCGGGGAGCTGTTTTTT,CASTWAGHTGELFF